This T cell receptor beta chain was found in a study of blood T cell repertoires in COVID-19. Original processing methods: From reference gene primer amplification, estimates of nucleated cell counts were derived. Clones were read by immunoSEQ multiplex PCR, and TCRdb kept only the in-frame ones, dropping some. The V and J calls and clone size are taken from that table; D and trimming were inferred from the DNA. The table has 270,000 or so clones, around 90% seen once. The cohort comprised adults aged about 18 to 100 years residing in approximately 25 US areas. Clinical histories supplied by participants themselves formed the basis of cohort assignment. A COVID-19 case had been met by exposed participants during the 2 weeks before study entry. With V trimmed by 4 bases and J by 4 bases, 10 bases remained unmatched. Per the germline V gene, CDR1 is GTSNPN and CDR2 is SVGIG (reference sequence). The CDR3 spans 14 residues.

This chain connects TRBV30 to TRBJ2-7; 7 bases map to TRBD2. Sequenced: PBMCs or T cells enriched from blood (not recorded which). The source is a middle-aged man who had been exposed to COVID-19. The CDR3 reads CAWKRREGRYEQYF. The DNA for the CDR3 is TGTGCCTGGAAGAGGAGGGAGGGCCGATACGAGCAGTACTTC.